This is a list of T cell receptor beta chains from one sample in a study of vaccination effects on CD4 cells after COVID-19. Clones were read by immunoSEQ multiplex PCR, and TCRdb kept only the in-frame ones, dropping some. The profile shows more than 40,000 clones, roughly 79% of them singletons. No antigen is known for these receptors. The sample in question was CD4+ T cells from PBMCs cultured with SARS-CoV-2 spike peptides, obtained before COVID-19 vaccination. These receptors were taken from a human donor who received a COVID-19 vaccine. Both conserved end residues are part of each CDR3. D genes are given only for firm matches. Size values are once, few and many counts, or a class for expanded clones, and some rows have none.

J: TRBJ2-3
size: few
D: .
V: TRBV18
DNA: TGTGCCAGCTCACCAAGGGGGTCCACATCCACAGATACGCAGTATTTT
CDR3: CASSPRGSTSTDTQYF

J: TRBJ1-4
size: .
D: .
V: TRBV24-1
DNA: TGTGCCACCTCGGACGCAACTAATGAAAAACTGTTTTTT
CDR3: CATSDATNEKLFF

J: TRBJ1-3
size: .
D: .
V: TRBV5-5
DNA: TGTGCCAGCAGCTTCATCCCCTCTGGAAACACCATATATTTT
CDR3: CASSFIPSGNTIYF

J: TRBJ1-3
size: .
D: .
V: TRBV5-1
DNA: TGCGCCAGCAGCGCGGGACCGGTGAGAAACACCATATATTTT
CDR3: CASSAGPVRNTIYF

J: TRBJ1-4
size: .
D: TRBD1
V: TRBV6-2/TRBV6-3
DNA: TGTGCCAGCAGCCCGATGTCGACAGGGGCAGAAAAACTGTTTTTT
CDR3: CASSPMSTGAEKLFF

J: TRBJ1-2
size: few
D: .
V: TRBV11-2
DNA: TGTGCCAGCAGCTTAGAGCGGACCTATGGCTACACCTTC
CDR3: CASSLERTYGYTF

J: TRBJ1-6
size: few
D: TRBD1
V: TRBV30
DNA: TGTGCCTGGAGTGTAAACAGGGGGTCACCCCTCCACTTT
CDR3: CAWSVNRGSPLHF

J: TRBJ2-1
size: .
D: .
V: TRBV27
DNA: TGTGCCAGCAGGTCTTTTGAGTACTACAATGAGCAGTTCTTC
CDR3: CASRSFEYYNEQFF

J: TRBJ2-2
size: .
D: .
V: TRBV5-1
DNA: TGCGCCAGCAGCTTGGAAGTCAACACCGGGGAGCTGTTTTTT
CDR3: CASSLEVNTGELFF

J: TRBJ2-3
size: .
D: TRBD1
V: TRBV6-5
DNA: TGTGCCAGCAGGTCGGGACAGGGCAGCGGTACGCAGTATTTT
CDR3: CASRSGQGSGTQYF

J: TRBJ1-2
size: .
D: .
V: TRBV7-8
DNA: TGTGCCAGCAGTCCGACCGGGACCGTCTATGGCTACACCTTC
CDR3: CASSPTGTVYGYTF

J: TRBJ1-5
size: .
D: TRBD1
V: TRBV28
DNA: TGTGCCAGCAGAGCCATGCAGGGGGCACATAGCAATCAGCCCCAGCATTTT
CDR3: CASRAMQGAHSNQPQHF

J: TRBJ1-6
size: .
D: .
V: TRBV6-7
DNA: TGTGCCAGCACCAAAGGGCCGTCCGGACCCCTCCACTTT
CDR3: CASTKGPSGPLHF

J: TRBJ2-1
size: .
D: .
V: TRBV5-1
DNA: TGCGCCAGCAGCTGGACAGTAGGCAATGAGCAGTTCTTC
CDR3: CASSWTVGNEQFF

J: TRBJ1-2
size: few
D: .
V: TRBV18
DNA: TGTGCCAGCTCACCAGAGGGAACTTCTCGAGGGGGCTACACCTTC
CDR3: CASSPEGTSRGGYTF

J: TRBJ1-1
size: .
D: .
V: TRBV6-5
DNA: TGTGCCAGCAGTCTCAGGGGTATGAACACTGAAGCTTTCTTT
CDR3: CASSLRGMNTEAFF

J: TRBJ1-5
size: few
D: .
V: TRBV27
DNA: TGTGCCAGCAGTCTAGGGAGGGGGGAACAGCCCCAGCATTTT
CDR3: CASSLGRGEQPQHF

J: TRBJ2-3
size: .
D: .
V: TRBV25-1
DNA: TGTGCCAGCAGTGAGTACGGGGGGCGAGGCACAGATACGCAGTATTTT
CDR3: CASSEYGGRGTDTQYF

J: TRBJ2-5
size: once
D: .
V: TRBV5-5
DNA: TGTGCCAGCAGCTTGAACTCCTTACAAGAGACCCAGTACTTC
CDR3: CASSLNSLQETQYF

J: TRBJ1-2
size: .
D: .
V: TRBV2
DNA: TGTGCCAGCAGTGCAGGCAGGGGTCTGGGCTACACCTTC
CDR3: CASSAGRGLGYTF

J: TRBJ2-3
size: .
D: .
V: TRBV24-1
DNA: TGTGCCACCGAGGACTCCCAGGGCACAGATACGCAGTATTTT
CDR3: CATEDSQGTDTQYF

J: TRBJ2-3
size: .
D: TRBD2
V: TRBV7-3
DNA: TGTGCCAGCAGCTTAAATGGCGGGGGGAGCACAGATACGCAGTATTTT
CDR3: CASSLNGGGSTDTQYF

J: TRBJ2-2
size: .
D: TRBD2
V: TRBV5-1
DNA: TGCGCCAGCAGCTCCATCTCGGGAGGGGCGGCCGGGGAGCTGTTTTTT
CDR3: CASSSISGGAAGELFF

J: TRBJ1-1
size: .
D: TRBD1
V: TRBV19
DNA: TGTGCCAGTACCTCGGGACAGACGAACACTGAAGCTTTCTTT
CDR3: CASTSGQTNTEAFF

J: TRBJ2-3
size: once
D: .
V: TRBV24-1
DNA: TGTGCCACCAGTGACCCCGCCACGGCAGGAACAGATACGCAGTATTTT
CDR3: CATSDPATAGTDTQYF

J: TRBJ1-5
size: .
D: .
V: TRBV19
DNA: TGTGCCAGTAGGGACGGGGCGATTAGCAATCAGCCCCAGCATTTT
CDR3: CASRDGAISNQPQHF

J: TRBJ1-5
size: .
D: .
V: TRBV19
DNA: TGTGCCAGTAGTATAGGGGCAATAGGCAATCAGCCCCAGCATTTT
CDR3: CASSIGAIGNQPQHF

J: TRBJ2-2
size: .
D: TRBD2
V: TRBV2
DNA: TGTGCCAGCAGTGAGCGCGGGGGAGTCACCGGGGAGCTGTTTTTT
CDR3: CASSERGGVTGELFF

J: TRBJ2-2
size: few
D: .
V: TRBV7-8
DNA: TGTGCCAGCAGCTTAGCGCATACGACCGGGGAGCTGTTTTTT
CDR3: CASSLAHTTGELFF

J: TRBJ2-3
size: .
D: .
V: TRBV6-1
DNA: TGTGCCAGCAGTGAATGGCCTTCTTCTAGCACAGATACGCAGTATTTT
CDR3: CASSEWPSSSTDTQYF

J: TRBJ1-2
size: .
D: TRBD1
V: TRBV3-1/TRBV3-2
DNA: TGTGCCAGCAGCCATGCCGGGACAGGGGGCGCGGGGGGCGGCTACACCTTC
CDR3: CASSHAGTGGAGGGYTF

J: TRBJ1-1
size: .
D: TRBD1
V: TRBV9
DNA: TGTGCCAGCAGCGTAGAGGCTGGGACAGGAGGAATGAACACTGAAGCTTTCTTT
CDR3: CASSVEAGTGGMNTEAFF

J: TRBJ2-5
size: once
D: TRBD2
V: TRBV5-1
DNA: TGCGCCAGCAGCTTGACTAGCGGGGGGACTCAAGAGACCCAGTACTTC
CDR3: CASSLTSGGTQETQYF

J: TRBJ2-3
size: .
D: .
V: TRBV2
DNA: TGTGCCAGCAGATCTGGGACTTACACAGATACGCAGTATTTT
CDR3: CASRSGTYTDTQYF

J: TRBJ1-2
size: .
D: .
V: TRBV7-2
DNA: TGTGCCAGCAGCTTCGACTTAGGGGAGAGGGAGTTC
CDR3: CASSFDLGEREF

J: TRBJ1-1
size: few
D: .
V: TRBV5-1
DNA: TGCGCCAGCAGCTTGGACTCGGTTTCGAACACTGAAGCTTTCTTT
CDR3: CASSLDSVSNTEAFF

J: TRBJ1-2
size: .
D: TRBD1
V: TRBV7-2
DNA: TGTGCCAGCAGCCCTGACAGGGCGTCTAACTATGGCTACACCTTC
CDR3: CASSPDRASNYGYTF

J: TRBJ2-3
size: .
D: .
V: TRBV6-5
DNA: TGTGCCAGCAGGGACAGTCGCACACAGGCGCAGTATTTT
CDR3: CASRDSRTQAQYF

J: TRBJ2-5
size: .
D: TRBD2
V: TRBV25-1
DNA: TGTGCCAGCAGCGCTTCTGGAATAGCGGGGGCATTGGAGACCCAGTACTTC
CDR3: CASSASGIAGALETQYF

J: TRBJ2-2
size: .
D: TRBD2
V: TRBV7-9
DNA: TGTGCCAGCAGCTGGACTAGCGGGAAAGACGGGGAGCTGTTTTTT
CDR3: CASSWTSGKDGELFF

J: TRBJ1-1
size: .
D: .
V: TRBV6-5
DNA: TGTGCCAGCAGCCACCTACAGGGCTCCCACCAAGCTTTCTTT
CDR3: CASSHLQGSHQAFF

J: TRBJ1-5
size: .
D: .
V: TRBV2
DNA: TGTGCCAGCAGGGCGACTACAGATCAGCCCCAGCATTTT
CDR3: CASRATTDQPQHF

J: TRBJ2-2
size: .
D: .
V: TRBV6-1
DNA: TGTGCCAGCAGTGCACCGGCAGGGACAACCACCGGGGAGCTGTTTTTT
CDR3: CASSAPAGTTTGELFF

J: TRBJ1-1
size: .
D: .
V: TRBV30
DNA: TGTGCCTGGAGGGCAGGGGCCTGGAACACTGAAGCTTTCTTT
CDR3: CAWRAGAWNTEAFF

J: TRBJ2-1
size: once
D: TRBD1
V: TRBV4-1
DNA: TGCGCCAGCAGCCCTCAGACAGGGCGGATCAATGAGCAGTTCTTC
CDR3: CASSPQTGRINEQFF

J: TRBJ1-2
size: .
D: .
V: TRBV19
DNA: TGTGCCAGTAGTAGAGAGATCGGGGGCTCTGGCTACACCTTC
CDR3: CASSREIGGSGYTF

J: TRBJ1-1
size: few
D: .
V: TRBV14
DNA: TGTGCCAGCAGCCAAAACCCGGGACTAATTACTGAAGCTTTCTTT
CDR3: CASSQNPGLITEAFF

J: TRBJ2-1
size: .
D: TRBD2
V: TRBV7-2
DNA: TGTGCCAGCCAACGGGGTAGCGGGGTTACCCGTCTTGAGCAGTTCTTC
CDR3: CASQRGSGVTRLEQFF

J: TRBJ1-4
size: .
D: TRBD1
V: TRBV19
DNA: TGTGCCAGTGGACGACAGGGTTACGGTAATGAAAAACTGTTTTTT
CDR3: CASGRQGYGNEKLFF

J: TRBJ2-1
size: few
D: .
V: TRBV6-5
DNA: TGTGCCAGCAGTTCCAGGGGATCCTACAATGAGCAGTTCTTC
CDR3: CASSSRGSYNEQFF

J: TRBJ1-2
size: .
D: TRBD1
V: TRBV5-8
DNA: TGTGCCAGCAGCTGGGACAGCCAAAACTATGGCTACACCTTC
CDR3: CASSWDSQNYGYTF

J: TRBJ1-2
size: .
D: TRBD1
V: TRBV3-1/TRBV3-2
DNA: TGTGCCAGCAGCCTCCTTAGGGGCCCACAGGGGAACTATGGCTACACCTTC
CDR3: CASSLLRGPQGNYGYTF

J: TRBJ2-5
size: .
D: .
V: TRBV5-8
DNA: TGTGCCAGCCCCAACCGACCAGGGAGTAGAGAAGAAGAGACCCAGTACTTC
CDR3: CASPNRPGSREEETQYF

J: TRBJ2-1
size: few
D: TRBD1
V: TRBV7-2
DNA: TGTGCCAGCAGCTCCGGGACAGGGTACAATGAGCAGTTCTTC
CDR3: CASSSGTGYNEQFF

J: TRBJ1-1
size: .
D: .
V: TRBV6-6
DNA: TGTGCCAGCAGTCCAAGGGAAGTAGGGACGGTTAGCACTGAAGCTTTCTTT
CDR3: CASSPREVGTVSTEAFF

J: TRBJ1-1
size: .
D: .
V: TRBV4-2
DNA: TGTGCCAGCAGCCAAGATCTAACTGCGGGGGTGAACACTGAAGCTTTCTTT
CDR3: CASSQDLTAGVNTEAFF

J: TRBJ1-1
size: .
D: .
V: TRBV5-4
DNA: TGTGCCAGCAGCTTGTACGGCGGAAGTGGGACTGAAGCTTTCTTT
CDR3: CASSLYGGSGTEAFF

J: TRBJ1-2
size: .
D: TRBD1
V: TRBV24-1
DNA: TGTGCCACCAGTGATTGGGGACAGGACGGCTACACCTTC
CDR3: CATSDWGQDGYTF